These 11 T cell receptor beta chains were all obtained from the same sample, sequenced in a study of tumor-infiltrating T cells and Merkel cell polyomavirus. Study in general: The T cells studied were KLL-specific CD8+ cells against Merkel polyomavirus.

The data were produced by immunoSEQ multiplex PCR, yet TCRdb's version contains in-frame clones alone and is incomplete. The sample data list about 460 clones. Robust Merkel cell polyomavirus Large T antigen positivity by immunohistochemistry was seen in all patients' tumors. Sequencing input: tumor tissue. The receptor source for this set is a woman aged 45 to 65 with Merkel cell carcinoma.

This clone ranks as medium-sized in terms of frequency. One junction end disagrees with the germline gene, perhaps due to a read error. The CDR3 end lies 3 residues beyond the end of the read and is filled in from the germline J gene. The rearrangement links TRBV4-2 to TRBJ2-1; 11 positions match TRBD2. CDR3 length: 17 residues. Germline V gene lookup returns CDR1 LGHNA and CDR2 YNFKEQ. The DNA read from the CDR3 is TGCGCCAGCAGCCAAGATTTATCTAGCGGGGGGAACAATGAG. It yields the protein CASSQDLSSGGNNE. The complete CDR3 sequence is CASSQDLSSGGNNEQFF.

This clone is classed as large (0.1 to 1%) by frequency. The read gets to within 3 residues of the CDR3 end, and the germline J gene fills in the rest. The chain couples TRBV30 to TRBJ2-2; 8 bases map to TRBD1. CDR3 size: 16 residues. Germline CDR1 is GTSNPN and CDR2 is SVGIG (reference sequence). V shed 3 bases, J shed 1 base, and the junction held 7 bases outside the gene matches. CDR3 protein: CAWRGDRYLNTGELFF. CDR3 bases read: TGTGCCTGGAGGGGGGACAGGTATTTGAACACCGGGGAG.

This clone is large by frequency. The CDR3 loop is CSARDPLAGLETQYF. The sequenced CDR3 bases are TGCAGTGCTAGAGATCCCCTAGCGGGGTTAGAGACC. The J gene is TRBJ2-5, the V gene TRBV20-1; 9 nucleotides align to TRBD2. The missing CDR3 end, 3 residues past where the read stops, is filled in from the germline J gene. The CDR3 has 15 residues. The junction had 6 bases not matched to a gene; V was cut back by 0 bases and J by 4 bases. Germline loops: CDR1 DFQATT, CDR2 SNEGSKA (reference sequence).

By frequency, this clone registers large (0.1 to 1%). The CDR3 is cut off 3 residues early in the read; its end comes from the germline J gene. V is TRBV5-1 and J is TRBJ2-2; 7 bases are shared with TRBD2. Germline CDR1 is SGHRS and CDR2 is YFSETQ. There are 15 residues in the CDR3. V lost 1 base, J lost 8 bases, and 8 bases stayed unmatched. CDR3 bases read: TGCGCCAGCAGCTTGTCGAGCGGGGTAGTGGGGGAG. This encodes CASSLSSGVVGE. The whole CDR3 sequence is CASSLSSGVVGELFF.

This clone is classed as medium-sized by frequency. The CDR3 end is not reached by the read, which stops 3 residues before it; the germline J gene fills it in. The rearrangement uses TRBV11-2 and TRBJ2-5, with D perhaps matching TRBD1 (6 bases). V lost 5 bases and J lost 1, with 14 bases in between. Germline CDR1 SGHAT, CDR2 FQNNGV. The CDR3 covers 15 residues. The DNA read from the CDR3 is TGTGCCAGCAGCCTTACGGCGGACAGCCAAGAGACC. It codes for CASSLTADSQET. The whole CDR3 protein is CASSLTADSQETQYF. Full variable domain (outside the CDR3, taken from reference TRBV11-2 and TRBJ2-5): EAGVAQSPRYKIIEKRQSVAFWCNPISGHATLYWYQQILGQGPKLLIQFQNNGVVDDSQLPKDRFSAERLKGVDSTLKIQPAKLEDSAVYLCASSLTADSQETQYFGPGTRLLVL.

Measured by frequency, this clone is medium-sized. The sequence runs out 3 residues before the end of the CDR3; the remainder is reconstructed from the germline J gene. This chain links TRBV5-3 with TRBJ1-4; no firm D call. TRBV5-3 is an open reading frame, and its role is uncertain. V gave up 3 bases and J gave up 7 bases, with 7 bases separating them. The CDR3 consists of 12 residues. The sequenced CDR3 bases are TGTGCCAGAAGCTCAGGTGGTGAAAAA. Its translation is CARSSGGEK. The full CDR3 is CARSSGGEKLFF.

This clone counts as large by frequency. Incomplete CDR3 DNA: TGCGCCAGCAGCACGGGGACTAGCGGTTTCTACAATGAG. Amino acids: CASSTGTSGFYNE. The CDR3 in its entirety is CASSTGTSGFYNEQFF. The chain employs TRBV5-1 and TRBJ2-1; 11 bases fit TRBD2. The sequence runs out 3 residues before the end of the CDR3; the remainder is reconstructed from the germline J gene. J lost 3 bases, V lost 4 bases, and 6 bases had no gene match. The CDR3 totals 16 residues. Looked up from germline, CDR1 is SGHRS and CDR2 is YFSETQ.

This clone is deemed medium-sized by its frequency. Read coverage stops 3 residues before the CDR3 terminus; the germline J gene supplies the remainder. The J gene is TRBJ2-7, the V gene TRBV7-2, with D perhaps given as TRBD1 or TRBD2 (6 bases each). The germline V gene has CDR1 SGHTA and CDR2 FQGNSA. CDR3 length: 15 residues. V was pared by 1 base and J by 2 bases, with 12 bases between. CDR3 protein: CASSLVPGEAYEQYF. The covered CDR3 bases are TGTGCCAGCAGCTTAGTCCCAGGGGAGGCCTACGAG.

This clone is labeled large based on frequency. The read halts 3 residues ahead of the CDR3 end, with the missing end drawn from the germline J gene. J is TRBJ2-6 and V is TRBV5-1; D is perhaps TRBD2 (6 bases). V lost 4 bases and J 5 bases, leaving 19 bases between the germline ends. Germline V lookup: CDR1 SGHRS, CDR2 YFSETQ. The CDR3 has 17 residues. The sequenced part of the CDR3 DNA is TGCGCCAGCAGCGGAGGGCTCTCAGGAGTTCGGGCCAACGTC. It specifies CASSGGLSGVRANV. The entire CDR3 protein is CASSGGLSGVRANVLTF.

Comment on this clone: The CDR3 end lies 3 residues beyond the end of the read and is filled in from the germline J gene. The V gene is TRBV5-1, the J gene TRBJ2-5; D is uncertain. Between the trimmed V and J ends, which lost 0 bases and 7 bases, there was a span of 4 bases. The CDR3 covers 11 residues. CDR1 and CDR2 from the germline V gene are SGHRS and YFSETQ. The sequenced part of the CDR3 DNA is TGCGCCAGCAGCTTGGAGGGGACC. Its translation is CASSLEGT. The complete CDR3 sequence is CASSLEGTQYF.

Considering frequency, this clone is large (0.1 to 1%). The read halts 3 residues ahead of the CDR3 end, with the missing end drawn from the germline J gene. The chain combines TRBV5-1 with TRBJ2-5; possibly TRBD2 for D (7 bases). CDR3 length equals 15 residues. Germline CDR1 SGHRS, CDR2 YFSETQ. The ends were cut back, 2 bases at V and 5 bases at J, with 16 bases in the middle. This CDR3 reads CASSLGGESWETQYF. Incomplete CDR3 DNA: TGCGCCAGCAGCTTAGGGGGGGAGTCGTGGGAGACC.